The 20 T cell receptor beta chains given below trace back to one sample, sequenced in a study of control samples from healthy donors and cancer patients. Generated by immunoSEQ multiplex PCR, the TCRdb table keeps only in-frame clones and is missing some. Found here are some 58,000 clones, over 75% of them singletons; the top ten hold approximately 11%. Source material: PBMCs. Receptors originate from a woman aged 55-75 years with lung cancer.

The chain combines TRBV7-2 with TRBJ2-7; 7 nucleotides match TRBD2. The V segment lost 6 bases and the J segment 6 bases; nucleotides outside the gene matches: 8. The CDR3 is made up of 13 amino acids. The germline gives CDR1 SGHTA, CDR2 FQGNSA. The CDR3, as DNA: TGTGCCAGCAGGTTTACGACGGGGGGCGAGCAGTACTTC. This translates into CASRFTTGGEQYF.

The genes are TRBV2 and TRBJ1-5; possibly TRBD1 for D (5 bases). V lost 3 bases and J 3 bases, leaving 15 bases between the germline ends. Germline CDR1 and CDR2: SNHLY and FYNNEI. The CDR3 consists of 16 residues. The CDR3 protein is CASSEGGRRPNQPQHF. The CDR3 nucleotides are TGTGCCAGCAGTGAGGGGGGACGAAGGCCCAATCAGCCCCAGCATTTT.

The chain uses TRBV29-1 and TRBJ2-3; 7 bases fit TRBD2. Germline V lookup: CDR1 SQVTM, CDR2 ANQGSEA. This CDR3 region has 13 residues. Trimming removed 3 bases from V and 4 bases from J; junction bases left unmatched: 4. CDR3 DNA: TGCAGCGTTGAGAGACGGGGGGCAGATACGCAGTATTTT. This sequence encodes CSVERRGADTQYF.

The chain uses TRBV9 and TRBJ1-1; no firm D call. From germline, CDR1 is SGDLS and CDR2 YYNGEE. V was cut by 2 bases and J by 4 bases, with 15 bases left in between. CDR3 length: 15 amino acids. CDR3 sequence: CASSVGGPLGTEAFF. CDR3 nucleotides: TGTGCCAGCAGCGTCGGTGGCCCACTAGGCACTGAAGCTTTCTTT.

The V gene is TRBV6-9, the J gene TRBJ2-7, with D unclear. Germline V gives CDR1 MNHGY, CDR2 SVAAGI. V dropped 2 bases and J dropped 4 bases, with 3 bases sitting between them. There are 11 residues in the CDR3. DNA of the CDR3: TGTGCCAGCAGTTATATTTACGAGCAGTACTTC. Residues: CASSYIYEQYF.

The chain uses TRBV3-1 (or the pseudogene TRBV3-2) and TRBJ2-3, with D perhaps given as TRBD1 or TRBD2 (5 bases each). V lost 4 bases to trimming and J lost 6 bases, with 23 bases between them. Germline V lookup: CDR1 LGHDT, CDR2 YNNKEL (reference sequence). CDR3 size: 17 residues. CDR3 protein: CASSPSTGFGTLDTQYF. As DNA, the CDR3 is TGTGCCAGCAGCCCCTCGACCGGATTTGGGACCTTGGATACGCAGTATTTT.

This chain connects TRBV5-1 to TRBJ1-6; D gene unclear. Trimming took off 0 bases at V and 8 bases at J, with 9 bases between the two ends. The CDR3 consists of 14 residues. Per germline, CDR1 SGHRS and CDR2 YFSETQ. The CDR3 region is CASSLVSPDSPLHF. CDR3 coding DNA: TGCGCCAGCAGCTTGGTATCCCCGGATTCACCCCTCCACTTT.

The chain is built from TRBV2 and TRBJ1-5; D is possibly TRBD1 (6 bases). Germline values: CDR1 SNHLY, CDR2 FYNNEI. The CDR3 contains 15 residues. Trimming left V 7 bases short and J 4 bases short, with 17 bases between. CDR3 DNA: TGTGCCAGCACCCTAAGGAGGACAGAAAATCAGCCCCAGCATTTT. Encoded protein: CASTLRRTENQPQHF. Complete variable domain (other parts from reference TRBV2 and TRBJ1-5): EPEVTQTPSHQVTQMGQEVILRCVPISNHLYFYWYRQILGQKVEFLVSFYNNEISEKSEIFDDQFSVERPDGSNFTLKIRSTKLEDSAMYFCASTLRRTENQPQHFGDGTRLSIL.

CDR3 region: CASSYSDRVGYEQYF. CDR3 coding DNA: TGTGCCAGCAGTTACTCGGACAGGGTCGGGTACGAGCAGTACTTC. J is TRBJ2-7 and V is TRBV6-5, with 8 bases matching TRBD1. Germline V CDR1 and CDR2: MNHEY, SVGAGI. The CDR3 length is 15 residues. Unmatched junction bases numbered 5, after V lost 0 bases and J lost 4 bases.

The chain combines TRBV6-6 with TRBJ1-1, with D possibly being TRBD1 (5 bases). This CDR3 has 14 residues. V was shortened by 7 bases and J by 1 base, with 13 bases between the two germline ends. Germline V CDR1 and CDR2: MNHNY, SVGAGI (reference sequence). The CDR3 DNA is TGTGCCAGCATGGTCGACAGCCGGAACACTGAAGCTTTCTTT. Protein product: CASMVDSRNTEAFF.

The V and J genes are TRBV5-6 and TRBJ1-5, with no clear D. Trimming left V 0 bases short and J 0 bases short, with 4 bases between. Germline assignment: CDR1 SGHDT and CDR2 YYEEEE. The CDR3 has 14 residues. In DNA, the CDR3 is TGTGCCAGCAGCTTGGTCAATAGCAATCAGCCCCAGCATTTT. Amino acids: CASSLVNSNQPQHF.

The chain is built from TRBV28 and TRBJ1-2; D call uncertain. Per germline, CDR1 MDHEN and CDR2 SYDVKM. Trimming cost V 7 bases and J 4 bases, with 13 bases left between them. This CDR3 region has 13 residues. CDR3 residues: CASIDGRSYGYTF. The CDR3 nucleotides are TGTGCCAGCATCGATGGTCGCAGCTATGGCTACACCTTC.

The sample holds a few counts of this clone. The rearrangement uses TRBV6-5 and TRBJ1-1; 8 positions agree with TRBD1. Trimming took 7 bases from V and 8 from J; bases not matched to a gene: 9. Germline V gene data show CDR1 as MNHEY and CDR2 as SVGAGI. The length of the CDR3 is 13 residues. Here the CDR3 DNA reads TGTGCCAGCAAAACTACAGGGGGACGGGAAGCTTTCTTT. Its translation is CASKTTGGREAFF.

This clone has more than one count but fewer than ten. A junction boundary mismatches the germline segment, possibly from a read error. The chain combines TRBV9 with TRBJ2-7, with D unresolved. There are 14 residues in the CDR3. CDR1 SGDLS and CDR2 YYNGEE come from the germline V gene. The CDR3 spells CASSLPGVSHEQYF. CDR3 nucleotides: TGTGCCAGCAGCCTCCCAGGAGTCTCCCACGAGCAGTACTTC.

CDR3 DNA sequence: TGTGCCAGCAGCCTAATACCAGCTCGCGGAAATACTGAAGCTTTCTTT. Its translation: CASSLIPARGNTEAFF. V and J are TRBV11-2 and TRBJ1-1, with D unclear. This CDR3 has 16 amino acids. Between the trimmed V and J ends, which lost 5 bases and 5 bases, there was a span of 21 bases. Germline V lookup: CDR1 SGHAT, CDR2 FQNNGV. The whole variable domain, filled in from reference TRBV11-2 and TRBJ1-1, reads EAGVAQSPRYKIIEKRQSVAFWCNPISGHATLYWYQQILGQGPKLLIQFQNNGVVDDSQLPKDRFSAERLKGVDSTLKIQPAKLEDSAVYLCASSLIPARGNTEAFFGQGTRLTVV.

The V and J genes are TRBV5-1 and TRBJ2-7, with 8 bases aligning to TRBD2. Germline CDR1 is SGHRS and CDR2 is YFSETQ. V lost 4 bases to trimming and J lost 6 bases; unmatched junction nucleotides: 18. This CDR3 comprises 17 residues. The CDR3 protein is CASSARSGSLGTVEQYF. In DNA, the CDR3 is TGCGCCAGCAGCGCCCGGAGCGGGAGTCTCGGAACCGTCGAGCAGTACTTC.

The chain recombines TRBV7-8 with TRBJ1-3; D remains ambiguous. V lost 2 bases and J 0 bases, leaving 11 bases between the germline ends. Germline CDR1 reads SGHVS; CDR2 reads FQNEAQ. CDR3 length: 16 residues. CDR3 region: CASSLRPLSSGNTIYF. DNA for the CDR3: TGTGCCAGCAGCTTACGACCGCTCTCCTCTGGAAACACCATATATTTT.

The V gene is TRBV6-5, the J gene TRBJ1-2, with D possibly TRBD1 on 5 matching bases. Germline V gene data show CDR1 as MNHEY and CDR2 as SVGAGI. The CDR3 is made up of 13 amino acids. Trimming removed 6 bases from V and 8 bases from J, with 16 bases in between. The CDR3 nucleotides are TGTGCCAGCAGAGCCGGGACGGTCAACGGCTACACCTTC. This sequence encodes CASRAGTVNGYTF.

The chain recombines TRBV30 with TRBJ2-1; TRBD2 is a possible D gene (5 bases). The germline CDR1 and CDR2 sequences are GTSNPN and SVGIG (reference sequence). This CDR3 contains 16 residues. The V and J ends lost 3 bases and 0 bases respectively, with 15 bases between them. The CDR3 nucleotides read TGTGCCTGGAGGGAAGGACGGGGAATCTCCTACAATGAGCAGTTCTTC. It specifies CAWREGRGISYNEQFF.

Written as DNA, the CDR3 is TGTGCCACCAGTGATAACGGGGCTAGCGGGGACTTCTACAATGAGCAGTTCTTC. It encodes CATSDNGASGDFYNEQFF. This chain joins TRBV24-1 and TRBJ2-1; 9 bases line up with TRBD2. CDR1 is KGHDR and CDR2 is SFDVKD in the germline V gene. This CDR3 has 18 amino acids. The V segment lost 3 bases and the J segment 3 bases; nucleotides outside the gene matches: 11.